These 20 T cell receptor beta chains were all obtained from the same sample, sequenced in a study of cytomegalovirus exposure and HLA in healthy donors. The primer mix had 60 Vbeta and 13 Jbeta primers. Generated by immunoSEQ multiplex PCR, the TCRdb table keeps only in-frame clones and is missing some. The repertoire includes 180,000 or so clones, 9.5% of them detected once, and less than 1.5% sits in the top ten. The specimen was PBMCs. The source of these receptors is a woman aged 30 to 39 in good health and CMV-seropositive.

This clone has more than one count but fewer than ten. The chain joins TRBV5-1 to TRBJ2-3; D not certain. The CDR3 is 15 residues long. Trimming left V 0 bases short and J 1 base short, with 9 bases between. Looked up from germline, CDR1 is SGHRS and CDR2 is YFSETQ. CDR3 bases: TGCGCCAGCAGCTTGGCCGTTCTCGGCACAGATACGCAGTATTTT. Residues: CASSLAVLGTDTQYF.

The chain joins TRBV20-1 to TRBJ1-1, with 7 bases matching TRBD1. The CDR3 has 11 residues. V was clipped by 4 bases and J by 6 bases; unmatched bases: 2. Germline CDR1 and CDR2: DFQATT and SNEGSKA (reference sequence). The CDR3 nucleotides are TGCAGTGCTATTCAGGGGGCTGAAGCTTTCTTT. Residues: CSAIQGAEAFF.

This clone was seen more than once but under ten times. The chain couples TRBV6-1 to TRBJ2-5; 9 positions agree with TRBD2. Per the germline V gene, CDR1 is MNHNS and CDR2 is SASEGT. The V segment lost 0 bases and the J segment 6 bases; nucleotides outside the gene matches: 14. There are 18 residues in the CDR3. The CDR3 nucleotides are TGTGCCAGCAGTGAAGCCCGAGCACAGCGGGAGGACTTGAAGACCCAGTACTTC. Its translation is CASSEARAQREDLKTQYF.

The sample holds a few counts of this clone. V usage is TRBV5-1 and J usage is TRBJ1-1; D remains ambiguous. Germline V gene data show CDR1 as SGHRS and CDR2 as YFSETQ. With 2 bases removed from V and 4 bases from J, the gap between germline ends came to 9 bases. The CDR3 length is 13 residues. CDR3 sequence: CASSFDGSTEAFF. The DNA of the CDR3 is TGCGCCAGCAGCTTCGACGGGAGCACTGAAGCTTTCTTT. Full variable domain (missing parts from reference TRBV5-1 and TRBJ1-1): KAGVTQTPRYLIKTRGQQVTLSCSPISGHRSVSWYQQTPGQGLQFLFEYFSETQRNKGNFPGRFSGRQFSNSRSEMNVSTLELGDSALYLCASSFDGSTEAFFGQGTRLTVV.

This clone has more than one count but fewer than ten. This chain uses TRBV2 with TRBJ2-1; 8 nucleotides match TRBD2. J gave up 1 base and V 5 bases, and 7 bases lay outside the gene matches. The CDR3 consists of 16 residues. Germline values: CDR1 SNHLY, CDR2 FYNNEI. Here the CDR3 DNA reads TGTGCCAGCAGTCTTACCGGGACTAGATCCTACAATGAGCAGTTCTTC. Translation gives CASSLTGTRSYNEQFF.

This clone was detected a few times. CDR3 amino acids: CASSQDPSDPITLGYNEQFF. Written as DNA, the CDR3 is TGCGCCAGCAGCCAAGATCCTAGCGACCCGATCACACTCGGGTACAATGAGCAGTTCTTC. The gene calls are TRBV4-1 and TRBJ2-1, with a tentative D call TRBD2 (6 bases). Germline CDR1 and CDR2: MGHRA and YSYEKL. The CDR3 is made up of 20 amino acids. V lost 0 bases, J lost 4 bases, and 25 bases lay in between.

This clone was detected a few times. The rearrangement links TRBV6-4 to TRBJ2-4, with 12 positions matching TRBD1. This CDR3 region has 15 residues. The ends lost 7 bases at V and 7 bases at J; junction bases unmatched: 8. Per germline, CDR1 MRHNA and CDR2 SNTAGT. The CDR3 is CASIGDRGQGNIQYF. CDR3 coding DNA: TGTGCCAGCATTGGGGACAGGGGGCAAGGGAACATTCAGTACTTC.

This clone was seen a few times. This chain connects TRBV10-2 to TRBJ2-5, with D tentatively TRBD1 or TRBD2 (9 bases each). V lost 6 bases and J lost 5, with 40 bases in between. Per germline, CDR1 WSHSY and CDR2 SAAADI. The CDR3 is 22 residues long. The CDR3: CASRGAYRGREDQREAGETQYF. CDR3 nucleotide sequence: TGCGCCAGCAGGGGGGCATACAGGGGGCGCGAGGATCAGCGGGAGGCAGGGGAGACCCAGTACTTC.

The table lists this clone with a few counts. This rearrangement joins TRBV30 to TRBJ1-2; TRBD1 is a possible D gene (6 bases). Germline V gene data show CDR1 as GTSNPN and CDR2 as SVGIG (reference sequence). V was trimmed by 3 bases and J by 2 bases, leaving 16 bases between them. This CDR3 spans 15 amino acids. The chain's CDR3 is CAWRSAGGSNYGYTF. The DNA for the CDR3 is TGTGCCTGGAGGTCGGCGGGGGGCAGCAACTATGGCTACACCTTC.

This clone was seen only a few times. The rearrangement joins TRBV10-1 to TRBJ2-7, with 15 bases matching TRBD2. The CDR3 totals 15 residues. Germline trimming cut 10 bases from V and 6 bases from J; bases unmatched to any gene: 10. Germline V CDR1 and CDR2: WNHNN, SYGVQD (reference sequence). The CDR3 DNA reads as TGCGCCACTACCCCGGGACTAGCGGGAGGCGGCGAGCAGTACTTC. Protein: CATTPGLAGGGEQYF.

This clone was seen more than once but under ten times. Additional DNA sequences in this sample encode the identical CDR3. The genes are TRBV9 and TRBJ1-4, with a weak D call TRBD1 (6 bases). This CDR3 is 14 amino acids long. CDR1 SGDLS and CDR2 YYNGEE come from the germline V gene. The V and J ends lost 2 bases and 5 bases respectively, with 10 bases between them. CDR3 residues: CASSVGGANEKLFF. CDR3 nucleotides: TGTGCCAGCAGCGTTGGGGGGGCGAATGAAAAACTGTTTTTT.

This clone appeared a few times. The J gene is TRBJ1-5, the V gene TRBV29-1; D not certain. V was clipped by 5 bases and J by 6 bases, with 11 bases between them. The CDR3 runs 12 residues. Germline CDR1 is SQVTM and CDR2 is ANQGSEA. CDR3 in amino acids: CSVQAGGQPQHF. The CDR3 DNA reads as TGCAGCGTTCAGGCAGGAGGTCAGCCCCAGCATTTT. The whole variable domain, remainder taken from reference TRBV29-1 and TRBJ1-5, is SAVISQKPSRDICQRGTSLTIQCQVDSQVTMMFWYRQQPGQSLTLIATANQGSEATYESGFVIDKFPISRPNLTFSTLTVSNMSPEDSSIYLCSVQAGGQPQHFGDGTRLSIL.

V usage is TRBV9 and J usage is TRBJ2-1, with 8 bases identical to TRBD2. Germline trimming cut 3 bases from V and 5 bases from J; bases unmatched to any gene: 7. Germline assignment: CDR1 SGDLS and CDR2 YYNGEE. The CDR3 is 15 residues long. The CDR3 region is CASSASTSGNNEQFF. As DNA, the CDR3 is TGTGCCAGCAGCGCTTCTACTAGCGGCAACAATGAGCAGTTCTTC.

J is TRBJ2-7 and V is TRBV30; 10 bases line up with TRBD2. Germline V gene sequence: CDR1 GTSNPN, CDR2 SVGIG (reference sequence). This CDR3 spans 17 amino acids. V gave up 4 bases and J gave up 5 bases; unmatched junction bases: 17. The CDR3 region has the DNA TGTGCCTGGAAGGGGTACTCTAGCGGGAGTAGTCGCAACGAGCAGTACTTC. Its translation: CAWKGYSSGSSRNEQYF.

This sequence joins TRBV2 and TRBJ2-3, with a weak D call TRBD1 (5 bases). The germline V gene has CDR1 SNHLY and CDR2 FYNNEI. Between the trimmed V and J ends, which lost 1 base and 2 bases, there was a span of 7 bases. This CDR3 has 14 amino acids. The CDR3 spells CASSEGTPTDTQYF. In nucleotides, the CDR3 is TGTGCCAGCAGTGAAGGGACACCCACAGATACGCAGTATTTT.

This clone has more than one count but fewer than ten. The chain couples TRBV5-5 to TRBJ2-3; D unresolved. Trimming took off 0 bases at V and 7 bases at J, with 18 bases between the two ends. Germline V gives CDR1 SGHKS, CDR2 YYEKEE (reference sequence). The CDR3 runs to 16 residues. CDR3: CASSLGVQAAVNTQYF. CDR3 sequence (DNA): TGTGCCAGCAGCTTGGGGGTCCAGGCCGCCGTAAATACGCAGTATTTT.

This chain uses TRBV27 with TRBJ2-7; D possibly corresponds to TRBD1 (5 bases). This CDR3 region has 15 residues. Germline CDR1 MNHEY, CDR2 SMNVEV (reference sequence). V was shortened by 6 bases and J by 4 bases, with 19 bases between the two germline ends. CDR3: CASSPSDTSPYEQYF. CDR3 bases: TGTGCCAGCAGCCCGTCGGACACCTCCCCTTACGAGCAGTACTTC.

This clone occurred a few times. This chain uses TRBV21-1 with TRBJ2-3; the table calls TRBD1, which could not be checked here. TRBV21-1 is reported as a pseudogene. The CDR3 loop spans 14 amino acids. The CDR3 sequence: CASASGQTTDTQYF. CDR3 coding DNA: TGTGCCAGTGCAAGCGGACAGACGACAGATACGCAGTATTTT.

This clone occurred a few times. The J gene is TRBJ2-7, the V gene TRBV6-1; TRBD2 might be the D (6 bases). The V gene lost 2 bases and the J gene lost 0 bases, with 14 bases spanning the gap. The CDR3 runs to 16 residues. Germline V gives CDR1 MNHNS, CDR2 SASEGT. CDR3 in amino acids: CASSESLASSSYEQYF. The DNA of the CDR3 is TGTGCCAGCAGTGAAAGTCTAGCGTCGAGCTCCTACGAGCAGTACTTC.

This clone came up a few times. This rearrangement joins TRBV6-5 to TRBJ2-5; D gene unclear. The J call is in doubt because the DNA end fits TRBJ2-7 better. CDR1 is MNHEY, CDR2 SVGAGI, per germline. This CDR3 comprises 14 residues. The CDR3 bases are TGTGCCAGCAGTTACTCAGACATCTCCTACGAGCAGTACTTC. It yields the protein CASSYSDISYEQYF.